One and the same sample provided the 7 T cell receptor beta chains below, sequenced in a study of blood T cell repertoires in COVID-19. The method was immunoSEQ multiplex PCR; TCRdb's version includes in-frame clones alone and lacks a portion of them. The sample records about 6,300 clones, 88% being singletons. The sequenced sample was peripheral blood. These receptors all stem from a human donor in a cohort sampled during active COVID-19.

V usage is TRBV19 and J usage is TRBJ2-2; 8 bases fit TRBD2. Germline trimming cut 11 bases from V and 6 bases from J; bases unmatched to any gene: 8. CDR1 and CDR2 from the germline V gene are LNHDA and SQIVND (reference sequence). CDR3 length: 13 amino acids. The CDR3 DNA sequence: TGTGCCTCGAGCGGGAGCCCATCCGGGGAGCTGTTTTTT. Residues: CASSGSPSGELFF.

The chain uses TRBV15 and TRBJ2-7, with D possibly TRBD2 on 6 matching bases. From germline, CDR1 is LNHNV and CDR2 YYDKDF (reference sequence). V dropped 9 bases and J dropped 0 bases, with 12 bases sitting between them. This CDR3 has 13 residues. CDR3 DNA sequence: TGTGCCACAAGGGGACTCATCTCCTACGAGCAGTACTTC. Translation gives CATRGLISYEQYF. The entire variable domain, with the rest obtained from reference TRBV15 and TRBJ2-7, is as follows: DAMVIQNPRYQVTQFGKPVTLSCSQTLNHNVMYWYQQKSSQAPKLLFHYYDKDFNNEADTPDNFQSRRPNTSFCFLDIRSPGLGDTAMYLCATRGLISYEQYFGPGTRLTVT.

The chain has TRBV7-8 and TRBJ2-3, with D possibly TRBD2 on 7 matching bases. CDR3 length: 12 amino acids. The ends were cut back, 5 bases at V and 6 bases at J, with 9 bases in the middle. Germline-derived CDR1 and CDR2 are SGHVS and FQNEAQ. This CDR3 is CASSEGGDTQYF. Here the CDR3 DNA reads TGTGCCAGCAGCGAGGGGGGGGATACGCAGTATTTT.

V and J are TRBV9 and TRBJ2-3; weak D call: TRBD2 (7 bases). CDR1 and CDR2 from the germline V gene are SGDLS and YYNGEE. V was pared by 2 bases and J by 1 base, with 14 bases between. The CDR3 contains 16 residues. The CDR3 DNA sequence: TGTGCCAGCAGCGTCCGGGGGGCCCGCGGCACAGATACGCAGTATTTT. Translating it yields CASSVRGARGTDTQYF.

This clone occurred once. An end of the junction does not agree with germline; a read error may underlie this. The genes are TRBV10-3 and TRBJ2-2; 9 bases fit TRBD2. The germline V gene has CDR1 ENHRY and CDR2 SYGVKD. The CDR3 runs 12 residues. The CDR3 region has the DNA TGTGCCATCGGGCTAGCGGGAACGGGAGCAGTTTTT. It encodes CAIGLAGTGAVF.

J is TRBJ1-1 and V is TRBV6-5; a weak D match, TRBD1 (5 bases). This CDR3 has 12 residues. The germline V gene has CDR1 MNHEY and CDR2 SVGAGI. The V end lost 8 bases, the J end lost 5 bases, and 12 bases lay between the germline ends. CDR3 sequence reads: CASSGLKTEAFF. The DNA for the CDR3 is TGTGCCAGCTCAGGGCTCAAGACTGAAGCTTTCTTT.

CDR3 region: CASSPRAAYEQYF. Written as DNA, the CDR3 is TGTGCCAGTAGTCCCAGGGCAGCCTACGAGCAGTACTTC. The V and J genes are TRBV19 and TRBJ2-7, with D perhaps matching TRBD1 (5 bases). Trimming removed 5 bases at V and 2 bases at J, with 10 bases between. CDR1 and CDR2 (germline): LNHDA, SQIVND (reference sequence). This CDR3 is 13 amino acids long.